Below, one T cell receptor (beta chain) is given with its context. Germline V CDR1 and CDR2: MNHNS, SASEGT. The V and J ends lost 2 bases and 2 bases, in that order; junction bases with no gene match: 9. The length of the CDR3 is 18 residues. It was with a sample-barcoded 5' primer and a J-beta primer mix that a second PCR of roughly 7 to 12 cycles was run. TCRdb reanalysed the 5' RACE reads using MiXCR and keeps one entry per CDR3 protein. Among approximately 790,000 distinct CDR3 sequences listed, less than 80% were seen once. This sample was taken from a study of blood T cells in healthy people across ages. Study information: Template switching retrieved approximately one barcoded beta molecule for each two T cells.

This chain joins TRBV6-1 and TRBJ2-5, with 12 bases fitting TRBD2. The clonotype comes from a man aged 25 to 40 in good health. Sequencing was performed on blood. The CDR3 sequence is CASSEQLAGGQPQETQYF. The CDR3 DNA sequence: TGTGCCAGCAGTGAACAACTAGCGGGGGGACAACCGCAAGAGACCCAGTACTTC.